This is a list of T cell receptor beta chains from one sample in a study of blood T cell repertoires in COVID-19. Assay: immunoSEQ multiplex PCR; the TCRdb copy retains only in-frame clones and omits some. The data show 110,000 or so clones, 75% to 90% seen once. The specimen was peripheral blood. The receptors shown here come from a woman aged 55-69 years with acute or convalescent COVID-19. Each CDR3 is given with its conserved first and last residue. The D gene is left open where the match is weak. The size entry is marked missing in some rows and otherwise reads once, few, many or a size class.

cdr3_aa cdr3_nt j_call d_call clone_size v_call
CASSLALITERVEKLFF TGTGCCAGCAGCTTAGCGCTAATCACTGAGAGGGTCGAAAAACTGTTTTTT TRBJ1-4 NA NA TRBV7-8
CASRTQDRGTEAFF TGTGCCAGTAGGACACAGGACAGGGGCACTGAAGCTTTCTTT TRBJ1-1 TRBD1 NA TRBV19
CASSDRDNEQFF TGCGCCAGCAGCGACAGGGACAATGAGCAGTTCTTC TRBJ2-1 TRBD1 NA TRBV5-1
CASSRSLQGHKQYF TGTGCCAGCAGCCGCAGTCTACAGGGGCATAAGCAGTACTTC TRBJ2-7 TRBD1 NA TRBV14
CASSLRQGSHGYTF TGTGCCAGCAGTCTGAGACAGGGGAGTCATGGCTACACCTTC TRBJ1-2 TRBD1 NA TRBV6-5
CASRLVGQGQTNYGYTF TGTGCCAGCAGACTGGTGGGACAGGGGCAAACTAACTATGGCTACACCTTC TRBJ1-2 TRBD1 NA TRBV27
CASGGGYNEQFF TGTGCCAGCGGCGGGGGCTACAATGAGCAGTTCTTC TRBJ2-1 TRBD2 NA TRBV28
CAWQTSGSNEQFF TGTGCCTGGCAGACTAGCGGGAGCAATGAGCAGTTCTTC TRBJ2-1 TRBD2 NA TRBV30
CASSPRGGTDTQYF TGTGCCAGCAGTCCGAGGGGGGGAACAGATACGCAGTATTTT TRBJ2-3 NA once TRBV6-5
CASSGSRDREWETEAFF TGCGCCAGCAGCGGGAGCCGGGACAGGGAATGGGAGACTGAAGCTTTCTTT TRBJ1-1 TRBD1 once TRBV5-1
CASNDRGIEKLFF TGTGCCAGCAACGACAGGGGAATTGAAAAACTGTTTTTT TRBJ1-4 TRBD1 once TRBV28
CASSPTGGADEQFF TGTGCCAGCAGTCCGACAGGGGGCGCGGATGAGCAGTTCTTC TRBJ2-1 TRBD1 NA TRBV2
CASSPTGVPLHF TGTGCCAGCAGCCCGACGGGAGTACCCCTCCACTTT TRBJ1-6 NA NA TRBV12-3/TRBV12-4
CAWSAGGGQGAGWSGYTF TGTGCCTGGAGTGCCGGAGGGGGACAGGGGGCGGGTTGGAGCGGCTACACCTTC TRBJ1-2 TRBD1 NA TRBV30
CASSQSGGNQPQHF TGTGCCAGCAGCCAATCCGGGGGCAATCAGCCCCAGCATTTT TRBJ1-5 NA NA TRBV16
CSVREGSSGANVLTF TGCAGCGTTCGCGAGGGATCCTCTGGGGCCAACGTCCTGACTTTC TRBJ2-6 NA NA TRBV29-1
CARTTGTNSPLHF TGTGCCAGAACGACAGGGACTAATTCACCCCTCCACTTT TRBJ1-6 TRBD1 NA TRBV2
CASSNRDSAYEQYF TGTGCCAGCAGCAACCGGGACAGCGCCTACGAGCAGTACTTC TRBJ2-7 TRBD1 NA TRBV7-9
CSVEGGEGSYNEQFF TGCAGCGTTGAAGGTGGGGAGGGTTCCTACAATGAGCAGTTCTTC TRBJ2-1 TRBD2 few TRBV29-1
CASSLGPAYGYTF TGTGCCAGCAGCTTGGGGCCAGCCTATGGCTACACCTTC TRBJ1-2 NA NA TRBV7-2
CASSRTSAEQYF TGTGCCAGCAGTCGGACTAGCGCGGAGCAGTATTTT TRBJ2-3 TRBD2 NA TRBV6-5
CASRRGGSTGELFF TGTGCCAGCAGAAGGGGGGGAAGTACCGGGGAGCTGTTTTTT TRBJ2-2 NA NA TRBV28
CASSFRDREADTQYF TGTGCCAGCAGTTTCCGGGACAGGGAAGCAGATACGCAGTATTTT TRBJ2-3 TRBD1 many TRBV6-2/TRBV6-3
CASSQDMDSRVTLHF TGCGCCAGCAGCCAAGATATGGACAGCCGTGTCACCCTCCACTTT TRBJ1-6 NA NA TRBV4-3
CASSARQAQRGYTF TGTGCCAGCAGTGCTAGACAGGCCCAAAGGGGCTACACCTTC TRBJ1-2 NA NA TRBV2
CASSFKSGGTEAFF TGTGCCAGCAGTTTCAAGAGTGGAGGCACTGAAGCTTTCTTT TRBJ1-1 NA many TRBV28
CASSQKTPSSYEQYF TGCGCCAGCAGCCAAAAAACTCCGAGCTCCTACGAGCAGTACTTC TRBJ2-7 NA few TRBV4-1
CASSPLAGGGSTDTQYF TGTGCCAGCTCGCCTCTAGCGGGAGGAGGGAGCACAGATACGCAGTATTTT TRBJ2-3 TRBD2 NA TRBV27
CASSSRWAEQYF TGTGCCAGCAGCTCCCGGTGGGCCGAGCAGTACTTC TRBJ2-7 NA NA TRBV7-9
CASRGAGAPYEQYF TGTGCCTCCCGGGGTGCGGGAGCTCCCTACGAGCAGTACTTC TRBJ2-7 TRBD2 NA TRBV28
CASSLARSDSYEQYF TGCGCCAGCAGCTTGGCCCGGTCCGACTCCTACGAGCAGTACTTC TRBJ2-7 NA NA TRBV5-1
CASSTSHTGGREAFF TGTGCCAGTAGTACTTCTCACACAGGGGGTAGAGAAGCTTTCTTT TRBJ1-1 TRBD1 NA TRBV19
CASSFPGQESYEQYF TGTGCCAGCAGCTTCCCGGGACAGGAATCCTACGAGCAGTACTTC TRBJ2-7 TRBD1 NA TRBV5-4
CASSGQRAFF TGCGCCAGCAGCGGACAGCGGGCTTTCTTT TRBJ1-1 NA NA TRBV4-1
CAISDPSGTGSDTQYF TGTGCCATCAGTGATCCCAGCGGGACTGGATCAGATACGCAGTATTTT TRBJ2-3 TRBD2 NA TRBV10-3
CASSESGWDTSYEQYF TGCGCCAGCAGTGAGTCGGGGTGGGACACCTCCTACGAGCAGTACTTC TRBJ2-7 NA NA TRBV10-2
CAITGTGSAEAFF TGTGCCATCACCGGGACAGGTTCGGCTGAAGCTTTCTTT TRBJ1-1 TRBD1 NA TRBV10-3
CASSPGQGAGGANVLTF TGTGCCAGCAGTCCGGGACAGGGGGCTGGTGGGGCCAACGTCCTGACTTTC TRBJ2-6 TRBD1 NA TRBV2
CASSYGLAVAKNIQYF TGTGCCAGCAGTTACGGGCTAGCGGTAGCCAAAAACATTCAGTACTTC TRBJ2-4 TRBD2 NA TRBV6-5
CASETGIWGYTF TGTGCCAGCGAAACAGGGATATGGGGCTACACCTTC TRBJ1-2 NA once TRBV28